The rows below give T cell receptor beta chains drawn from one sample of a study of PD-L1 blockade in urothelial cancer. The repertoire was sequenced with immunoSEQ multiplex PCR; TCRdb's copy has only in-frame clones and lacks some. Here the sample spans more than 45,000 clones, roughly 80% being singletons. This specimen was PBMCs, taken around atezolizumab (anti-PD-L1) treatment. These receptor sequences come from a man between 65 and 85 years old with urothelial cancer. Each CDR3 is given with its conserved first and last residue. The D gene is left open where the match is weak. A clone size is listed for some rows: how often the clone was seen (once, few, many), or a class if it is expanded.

CDR3aa: CASSDRTSGREETQYF
CDR3nt: TGTGCCAGCAGTGATCGGACTAGCGGGAGAGAAGAGACCCAGTACTTC
d_gene: TRBD2
v_gene: TRBV27
abundance: NA
j_gene: TRBJ2-5

CDR3aa: CASSLSSGSSYEQYF
CDR3nt: TGCGCCAGCAGCTTATCGAGCGGGAGCTCCTACGAGCAGTACTTC
d_gene: TRBD2
v_gene: TRBV5-1
abundance: NA
j_gene: TRBJ2-7

CDR3aa: CASSATSGSNEQFF
CDR3nt: TGTGCCAGCAGCGCGACTAGCGGGAGTAATGAGCAGTTCTTC
d_gene: TRBD2
v_gene: TRBV2
abundance: NA
j_gene: TRBJ2-1

CDR3aa: CASSPRGNYGYTF
CDR3nt: TGTGCCAGTAGCCCCAGGGGGAACTATGGCTACACCTTC
d_gene: TRBD1
v_gene: TRBV19
abundance: NA
j_gene: TRBJ1-2

CDR3aa: CASSTGSSAEAFF
CDR3nt: TGTGCCAGCAGCACCGGGTCCTCCGCGGAAGCTTTCTTT
d_gene: NA
v_gene: TRBV4-2
abundance: few
j_gene: TRBJ1-1

CDR3aa: CASSYSGQGTYNEQFF
CDR3nt: TGTGCCAGCAGTTACTCGGGACAGGGCACCTACAATGAGCAGTTCTTC
d_gene: TRBD1
v_gene: TRBV6-5
abundance: NA
j_gene: TRBJ2-1

CDR3aa: CASMLAGGRGAYEQYF
CDR3nt: TGCGCCAGCATGCTAGCGGGAGGGCGAGGAGCCTACGAGCAGTACTTC
d_gene: TRBD2
v_gene: TRBV10-2
abundance: NA
j_gene: TRBJ2-7

CDR3aa: CASSLVRAYEQYF
CDR3nt: TGTGCCAGCAGCTTAGTCAGGGCCTACGAGCAGTACTTC
d_gene: NA
v_gene: TRBV11-2
abundance: NA
j_gene: TRBJ2-7

CDR3aa: CATGLAGTDTQYF
CDR3nt: TGTGCCACAGGCCTAGCGGGGACAGATACGCAGTATTTT
d_gene: TRBD2
v_gene: TRBV7-9
abundance: NA
j_gene: TRBJ2-3

CDR3aa: CASRRGQAGNTIYF
CDR3nt: TGTGCCAGTAGGAGGGGGCAAGCTGGAAACACCATATATTTT
d_gene: TRBD1
v_gene: TRBV19
abundance: NA
j_gene: TRBJ1-3

CDR3aa: CASSLPKTGTGGSRPEAFF
CDR3nt: TGCGCCAGCAGCTTGCCTAAGACCGGGACAGGGGGAAGTAGACCTGAAGCTTTCTTT
d_gene: TRBD1
v_gene: TRBV5-1
abundance: NA
j_gene: TRBJ1-1

CDR3aa: CASSGQGGEKLFF
CDR3nt: TGTGCCAGCAGCGGACAGGGAGGCGAAAAACTGTTTTTT
d_gene: TRBD1
v_gene: TRBV9
abundance: NA
j_gene: TRBJ1-4